A single sample gave rise to the 27 T cell receptor beta chains below, sequenced in a study of shared clonotypes between healthy human individuals. Assay used: immunoSEQ multiplex PCR; TCRdb lists only in-frame clones, some missing. The sample records over a million clones, approximately 98% being singletons. The sequenced sample consisted of naive CD4+ T cells sorted from blood. Noted subset: CD45RA+ positively selected. These TCRs come from a man aged 25-45 years in good health.

The chain recombines TRBV9 with TRBJ2-7; no firm D call. Germline-derived CDR1 and CDR2 are SGDLS and YYNGEE. This CDR3 comprises 13 residues. Trimming removed 0 bases at V and 6 bases at J, with 10 bases between. This CDR3 reads CASSVDPQAEQYF. Here the CDR3 DNA reads TGTGCCAGCAGCGTAGACCCCCAGGCCGAGCAGTACTTC.

J is TRBJ2-1 and V is TRBV27; D may be TRBD1 (6 bases). The CDR3 is 14 residues long. Germline V CDR1 and CDR2: MNHEY, SMNVEV (reference sequence). Trimming pared 7 bases from V and 4 bases from J, leaving 14 bases between. The CDR3 sequence: CASMPQGSYNEQFF. For the CDR3, the DNA is TGTGCCAGCATGCCCCAGGGGTCATACAATGAGCAGTTCTTC.

This clone appeared once. The V call is TRBV7-3, the J call TRBJ2-2, with D tentatively TRBD1 or TRBD2 (6 bases each). The CDR3 runs to 16 residues. Trimming left V 5 bases short and J 6 bases short, with 19 bases between. Looked up from germline, CDR1 is SGHTA and CDR2 is FQGTGA. The CDR3 region is CASSPQGPTGAGELFF. The CDR3 DNA sequence: TGTGCCAGCAGCCCACAGGGCCCAACGGGGGCCGGGGAGCTGTTTTTT. Combining the CDR3 with reference TRBV7-3 and TRBJ2-2 gives the whole variable domain GAGVSQTPSNKVTEKGKYVELRCDPISGHTALYWYRQSLGQGPEFLIYFQGTGAADDSGLPNDRFFAVRPEGSVSTLKIQRTERGDSAVYLCASSPQGPTGAGELFFGEGSRLTVL.

V is TRBV6-5 and J is TRBJ2-6; D uncertain. Trimming left V 3 bases short and J 6 bases short, with 15 bases between. The CDR3 covers 16 residues. Looked up from germline, CDR1 is MNHEY and CDR2 is SVGAGI. CDR3 nucleotide sequence: TGTGCCAGCAGTTATAGGTCGGTTGGGGTGGCCAACGTCCTGACTTTC. Translating gives CASSYRSVGVANVLTF.

This chain joins TRBV7-2 and TRBJ2-6; D is undetermined. Germline CDR1 and CDR2: SGHTA and FQGNSA. V lost 1 base and J 2 bases, leaving 12 bases between the germline ends. This CDR3 has 17 residues. The CDR3 region is CASSLVARSTGANVLTF. The CDR3 bases are TGTGCCAGCAGCTTAGTCGCCAGGTCTACTGGGGCCAACGTCCTGACTTTC.

The chain joins TRBV18 to TRBJ2-1, with TRBD2 matching over 13 bases. Trimming at V came to 4 bases and at J to 9 bases, leaving 12 bases not matched to a gene. Germline CDR1 reads KGHSH; CDR2 reads LQKENI. The CDR3 extends over 17 amino acids. CDR3 region: CASSLPGLAGVGGEQFF. The DNA for the CDR3 is TGTGCCAGCTCACTTCCCGGACTAGCGGGAGTAGGGGGTGAGCAGTTCTTC.

The V gene is TRBV7-9, the J gene TRBJ2-1, with D possibly being TRBD2 (5 bases). The CDR3 covers 15 residues. CDR1 SEHNR and CDR2 FQNEAQ come from the germline V gene (reference sequence). V lost 4 bases to trimming and J lost 8 bases, with 18 bases between them. The CDR3 spells CASSYGRVSPDEQFF. Written as DNA, the CDR3 is TGTGCCAGCAGCTATGGGCGGGTGTCCCCCGATGAGCAGTTCTTC.

The chain is built from TRBV18 and TRBJ2-3; 7 bases are shared with TRBD2. This CDR3 has 15 residues. J lost 0 bases, V lost 2 bases, and 2 bases had no gene match. CDR1 KGHSH and CDR2 LQKENI come from the germline V gene. CDR3 in amino acids: CASSPRLASTDTQYF. CDR3 in DNA: TGTGCCAGCTCACCAAGACTAGCTAGCACAGATACGCAGTATTTT.

The chain employs TRBV9 and TRBJ2-3; TRBD2 matches 10 bases. CDR3 length: 16 residues. V trimming: 0 bases; J trimming: 4 bases; junction bases outside the gene matches: 5. Per germline, CDR1 SGDLS and CDR2 YYNGEE. The CDR3 loop is CASSVASGRAPDTQYF. CDR3 DNA: TGTGCCAGCAGCGTAGCGAGCGGGAGGGCCCCAGATACGCAGTATTTT.

This clone has only one observation. This CDR3 is also generated by other DNA sequences in the sample. The chain carries TRBV18 and TRBJ2-3; 14 nucleotides align to TRBD2. The CDR3 has 18 amino acids. Unmatched junction bases numbered 3, after V lost 1 base and J lost 0 bases. Germline assignment: CDR1 KGHSH and CDR2 LQKENI. As DNA, the CDR3 is TGTGCCAGCTCACCACGACTAGCGGGAGGGCCTAGCACAGATACGCAGTATTTT. Residues: CASSPRLAGGPSTDTQYF.

The chain joins TRBV7-9 to TRBJ2-1; TRBD1 might be the D (5 bases). The CDR3 runs to 15 residues. Germline CDR1 and CDR2: SEHNR and FQNEAQ (reference sequence). The ends were cut back, 3 bases at V and 8 bases at J, with 17 bases in the middle. In nucleotides, the CDR3 is TGTGCCAGCAGCTTTTTTCAGGGCGTTCTCGATGAGCAGTTCTTC. It yields the protein CASSFFQGVLDEQFF.

The chain combines TRBV5-4 with TRBJ2-7; 13 bases agree with TRBD2. V lost 4 bases and J lost 6; bases outside the gene matches: 10. The CDR3 has 16 amino acids. CDR1 and CDR2 (germline): SGHNT, YYREEE (reference sequence). In DNA form, the CDR3 reads TGTGCCAGCAGCCCCCGACTAGCGGGAGGACTCGGCGAGCAGTACTTC. It yields the protein CASSPRLAGGLGEQYF. Filled out from reference TRBV5-4 and TRBJ2-7, the complete variable domain reads ETGVTQSPTHLIKTRGQQVTLRCSSQSGHNTVSWYQQALGQGPQFIFQYYREEENGRGNFPPRFSGLQFPNYSSELNVNALELDDSALYLCASSPRLAGGLGEQYFGPGTRLTVT.

This chain connects TRBV5-1 to TRBJ2-2, with D perhaps TRBD2 (6 bases). Germline V CDR1 and CDR2: SGHRS, YFSETQ. V was cut by 5 bases and J by 3 bases, with 8 bases left in between. The CDR3 contains 13 residues. Here the CDR3 reads CASRRDHTGELFF. The CDR3 DNA reads TGCGCCAGCAGGCGGGACCACACCGGGGAGCTGTTTTTT.

J is TRBJ1-4 and V is TRBV19; D is uncertain. This CDR3 spans 13 amino acids. The V and J ends lost 8 bases and 5 bases respectively, with 12 bases between them. Per germline, CDR1 LNHDA and CDR2 SQIVND (reference sequence). In nucleotides, the CDR3 is TGTGCCAGTGGCGGTTCAGAAAATGAAAAACTGTTTTTT. It yields the protein CASGGSENEKLFF. The whole variable domain, filled in from reference TRBV19 and TRBJ1-4, reads DGGITQSPKYLFRKEGQNVTLSCEQNLNHDAMYWYRQDPGQGLRLIYYSQIVNDFQKGDIAEGYSVSREKKESFPLTVTSAQKNPTAFYLCASGGSENEKLFFGSGTQLSVL.

The chain has TRBV7-6 and TRBJ2-2; D is perhaps TRBD2 (6 bases). Trimming stripped 3 bases from V and 7 bases from J, with 15 bases between. This CDR3 comprises 15 residues. Per the germline V gene, CDR1 is SGHVS and CDR2 is FNYEAQ. The CDR3 loop is CASSFERGGIGELFF. The CDR3 region has the DNA TGTGCCAGCAGCTTTGAAAGAGGAGGGATCGGGGAGCTGTTTTTT.

This clone was observed a handful of times. The chain uses TRBV11-3 and TRBJ2-7; 7 bases fit TRBD1. With V trimmed by 4 bases and J by 2 bases, 8 bases remained unmatched. Germline lookup yields CDR1 SGHNT and CDR2 YENEEA. The CDR3 loop spans 15 amino acids. The CDR3 is CASSCPGTVPYEQYF. The CDR3 coding sequence is TGTGCCAGCAGCTGTCCCGGGACAGTTCCCTACGAGCAGTACTTC.

The rearrangement joins TRBV30 to TRBJ2-7, with D perhaps assigned TRBD1 or TRBD2 (5 bases each). This CDR3 is 17 amino acids long. Germline CDR1 GTSNPN, CDR2 SVGIG (reference sequence). V was cut by 1 base and J by 0 bases, with 19 bases left in between. The CDR3 DNA reads as TGTGCCTGGAGTGGGGACGAAGCGAATCAACGCTCCTACGAGCAGTACTTC. Protein: CAWSGDEANQRSYEQYF.

The V call is TRBV4-3, the J call TRBJ1-2, with a weak D call TRBD1 (6 bases). This CDR3 contains 15 residues. The V and J ends lost 5 bases and 1 base respectively, with 14 bases between them. Germline V gene lookup returns CDR1 LGHNA and CDR2 YSLEER. CDR3 DNA: TGCGCCAGCAGCTCGAGACAGGCAATTAACTATGGCTACACCTTC. Protein: CASSSRQAINYGYTF.

The chain carries TRBV7-8 and TRBJ1-1; D unclear. The CDR3 runs 18 residues. The V and J ends lost 0 bases and 4 bases respectively, with 21 bases between them. Looked up from germline, CDR1 is SGHVS and CDR2 is FQNEAQ. CDR3: CASSLARIRASRGTEAFF. The CDR3 DNA follows: TGTGCCAGCAGCTTAGCGAGAATTAGGGCATCCCGGGGCACTGAAGCTTTCTTT.

The chain links TRBV7-9 to TRBJ2-1; TRBD2 matches at 9 bases. The CDR3 extends over 13 amino acids. Losses at the gene ends were 8 bases for V and 7 bases for J; bases not matched to a gene: 6. Germline-derived CDR1 and CDR2 are SEHNR and FQNEAQ (reference sequence). For the CDR3, the DNA is TGTGCCAGCGGACTAGCGTCGAGAAATGAGCAGTTCTTC. This encodes CASGLASRNEQFF.

The chain joins TRBV10-3 to TRBJ2-7, with 9 bases fitting TRBD2. V was clipped by 4 bases and J by 2 bases; unmatched bases: 6. The germline CDR1 and CDR2 sequences are ENHRY and SYGVKD. CDR3 length equals 15 residues. The CDR3: CAISGSGSLTYEQYF. CDR3 DNA: TGTGCCATCAGTGGTAGCGGGAGCCTGACCTACGAGCAGTACTTC.

V and J are TRBV6-5 and TRBJ2-7; TRBD2 matches 7 bases. The CDR3 sequence is 14 residues long. Losses at the gene ends were 5 bases for V and 4 bases for J; bases not matched to a gene: 8. Germline lookup yields CDR1 MNHEY and CDR2 SVGAGI. CDR3 in amino acids: CASSRTSDIYEQYF. The CDR3 bases are TGTGCCAGCAGTCGAACTAGCGACATATACGAGCAGTACTTC.

CDR3 coding DNA: TGTGCCAGCAGCAAAATCCCCTCTGACTACAATGAGCAGTTCTTC. Amino acid sequence: CASSKIPSDYNEQFF. The rearrangement joins TRBV11-2 to TRBJ2-1; D gene ambiguous. CDR1 is SGHAT and CDR2 is FQNNGV in the germline V gene. Deletions cut 5 bases from V and 3 bases from J, with 14 bases between. The CDR3 is made up of 15 amino acids.

A remark on this clone: This same CDR3 is encoded by further DNA sequences in the sample. The chain links TRBV29-1 to TRBJ1-4; 9 positions agree with TRBD1. The CDR3 totals 13 residues. The V and J ends lost 4 bases and 4 bases, in that order; junction bases with no gene match: 1. In germline, CDR1 is SQVTM, CDR2 ANQGSEA. The CDR3 nucleotides read TGCAGCGTTGGGGGACAGGGTAATGAAAAACTGTTTTTT. Translation: CSVGGQGNEKLFF.

J is TRBJ2-7 and V is TRBV5-4; 8 bases fit TRBD1. Germline loops: CDR1 SGHNT, CDR2 YYREEE (reference sequence). The CDR3 contains 14 residues. Losses at the gene ends were 4 bases for V and 2 bases for J; bases not matched to a gene: 5. CDR3 bases: TGTGCCAGCAGCGTCGGGACAGGCGCCTACGAGCAGTACTTC. As protein: CASSVGTGAYEQYF.

The chain recombines TRBV7-3 with TRBJ2-1; no clear D. This CDR3 has 13 amino acids. V was pared by 6 bases and J by 4 bases, with 10 bases between. Germline loops: CDR1 SGHTA, CDR2 FQGTGA. CDR3: CASRPTDYNEQFF. The CDR3 bases are TGTGCCAGCAGACCGACGGATTACAATGAGCAGTTCTTC.

V and J are TRBV19 and TRBJ2-2; D unresolved. This CDR3 has 15 amino acids. Per the germline V gene, CDR1 is LNHDA and CDR2 is SQIVND (reference sequence). The V end lost 5 bases, the J end lost 5 bases, and 15 bases lay between the germline ends. The CDR3 DNA reads TGTGCCAGTAGTCCCCTTCCAGCCGGGACCGGGGAGCTGTTTTTT. Amino acids: CASSPLPAGTGELFF.